One sample yielded the 18 T cell receptor beta chains listed below, sequenced in a study of memory CD8 T cells in hepatitis C reinfection. Regarding time point: pre-reinfection, 55 to 20 weeks before reinfection detection. No in vitro expansion preceded TCR sequencing of the sorted cells. Sequencing was performed with immunoSEQ multiplex PCR; in TCRdb, only in-frame clones are kept and a portion is missing. The sample yields more than 45,000 clones, under 90% seen once. The sequenced sample consisted of naive CD8+ T cells sorted from blood. The origin of the receptors is a man aged 18 to 29 with hepatitis C virus infection.

This rearrangement joins TRBV2 to TRBJ2-5; 9 nucleotides match TRBD1. The DNA end favors TRBJ2-7, so the J call may be wrong. From germline, CDR1 is SNHLY and CDR2 FYNNEI. CDR3 length equals 15 residues. The CDR3 sequence is CASSPPGQGFYEQYF. The CDR3 bases are TGTGCCAGCAGTCCTCCGGGACAGGGATTCTACGAGCAGTACTTC.

The chain is built from TRBV19 and TRBJ1-5; 8 nucleotides match TRBD1. This CDR3 spans 15 amino acids. The ends lost 1 base at V and 7 bases at J; junction bases unmatched: 6. CDR1 LNHDA and CDR2 SQIVND come from the germline V gene (reference sequence). CDR3 coding DNA: TGTGCCAGTAGTATAGGGCTACAGGGGGGACAGCCCCAGCATTTT. This translates into CASSIGLQGGQPQHF.

The chain joins TRBV7-9 to TRBJ1-2; 8 nucleotides align to TRBD1. The CDR3 has 15 residues. CDR1 SEHNR and CDR2 FQNEAQ come from the germline V gene (reference sequence). J gave up 2 bases and V 0 bases, and 2 bases lay outside the gene matches. The chain's CDR3 is CASSLARTGNYGYTF. CDR3 in DNA: TGTGCCAGCAGCTTAGCGAGGACAGGGAACTATGGCTACACCTTC.

V gene TRBV19 combines with J gene TRBJ1-1; no reliable D call. Germline values: CDR1 LNHDA, CDR2 SQIVND (reference sequence). The CDR3 runs to 16 residues. The V and J ends lost 0 bases and 5 bases respectively, with 16 bases between them. Here the CDR3 DNA reads TGTGCCAGTAGTATAGATCAGGCACAGTTAGAGACTGAAGCTTTCTTT. Translating gives CASSIDQAQLETEAFF.

The chain couples TRBV9 to TRBJ2-1, with TRBD2 identical over 7 bases. J lost 9 bases, V lost 3 bases, and 12 bases had no gene match. The germline gives CDR1 SGDLS, CDR2 YYNGEE. This CDR3 comprises 15 residues. The CDR3 region has the DNA TGTGCCAGCAGCGCCAACTTGGCGGGGGTGTCTGAGCAGTTCTTC. Its protein product is CASSANLAGVSEQFF.

The chain employs TRBV16 and TRBJ2-7, with TRBD2 matching 8 bases. The V and J ends lost 4 bases and 0 bases, in that order; junction bases with no gene match: 8. The CDR3 length is 16 residues. Germline V lookup: CDR1 KGHSY, CDR2 FQNENV. The CDR3 region has the DNA TGTGCCAGCAGCCGACTACTAGCGGTGGACTCCTACGAGCAGTACTTC. Translating it yields CASSRLLAVDSYEQYF.

V is TRBV4-1 and J is TRBJ1-4, with 7 bases fitting TRBD1. CDR3 length equals 18 residues. Germline CDR1 is MGHRA and CDR2 is YSYEKL. J was trimmed by 5 bases and V by 1 base; bases with no gene match: 13. CDR3 nucleotides: TGCGCCAGCAGCCAAGCCCCCCTACTTCAGGGGGGCAATGAAAAACTGTTTTTT. It translates to CASSQAPLLQGGNEKLFF.

This chain connects TRBV19 to TRBJ2-1, with 13 bases fitting TRBD2. The CDR3 totals 16 residues. V lost 3 bases to trimming and J lost 2 bases; unmatched junction nucleotides: 1. In germline, CDR1 is LNHDA, CDR2 SQIVND (reference sequence). DNA of the CDR3: TGTGCCAGTAGTATCGGACTAGCGGGAGCCTACAATGAGCAGTTCTTC. This gives the protein CASSIGLAGAYNEQFF.

This chain uses TRBV19 with TRBJ1-5; 9 nucleotides line up with TRBD1. The V gene's germline CDR1 is LNHDA and CDR2 SQIVND (reference sequence). This CDR3 has 16 amino acids. V dropped 6 bases and J dropped 0; count of bases not matched to a gene: 6. The CDR3: CASRRDRAYSNQPQHF. CDR3 bases: TGTGCCAGTAGAAGGGACAGGGCGTATAGCAATCAGCCCCAGCATTTT.

This chain joins TRBV10-1 and TRBJ2-3, with 10 bases that match TRBD2. Trimming at V came to 3 bases and at J to 2 bases, leaving 8 bases not matched to a gene. The CDR3 covers 17 residues. Germline V lookup: CDR1 WNHNN, CDR2 SYGVQD (reference sequence). CDR3 coding DNA: TGCGCCAGCAGTGAAGTAGCGGGGGGCCTACACACAGATACGCAGTATTTT. Its protein product is CASSEVAGGLHTDTQYF.

Comments on this clone: At one boundary the junction diverges from the germline segment, which might be a read error. V gene TRBV7-7 combines with J gene TRBJ2-7; D is uncertain. The CDR3 runs 9 residues. In germline, CDR1 is SSHAT, CDR2 FNYEAQ (reference sequence). The CDR3 DNA reads as TGTGCTAGCAGCTCAGCACTCCTCTTC. Translating gives CASSSALLF. The full variable domain, completed using reference TRBV7-7 and TRBJ2-7, is GAGVSQSPRYKVTKRGQDVTLRCDPISSHATLYWYQQALGQGPEFLTYFNYEAQPDKSGLPSDRFSAERPEGSISTLTIQRTEQRDSAMYRCASSSALLFGPGTRLTVT.

V usage is TRBV4-1 and J usage is TRBJ1-1; 10 bases match TRBD1. J was trimmed by 0 bases and V by 1 base; bases with no gene match: 2. Looked up from germline, CDR1 is MGHRA and CDR2 is YSYEKL. The CDR3 is 16 residues long. The CDR3 bases are TGCGCCAGCAGCCAAGGGACAGGGGGAATGAACACTGAAGCTTTCTTT. It encodes CASSQGTGGMNTEAFF.

The chain couples TRBV28 to TRBJ1-1; unclear D gene. V shed 5 bases and J shed 0 bases, with 7 bases lying between them. The CDR3 extends over 13 amino acids. In germline, CDR1 is MDHEN, CDR2 SYDVKM. CDR3 bases: TGTGCCAGCAGTCCGCGTATGAACACTGAAGCTTTCTTT. Protein: CASSPRMNTEAFF.

This rearrangement joins TRBV19 to TRBJ1-5; no clear D gene. V lost 3 bases and J 4 bases, leaving 13 bases between the germline ends. The CDR3 runs to 15 residues. Germline CDR1 is LNHDA and CDR2 is SQIVND (reference sequence). The CDR3 spells CASSMSPGRNQPQHF. CDR3 nucleotides: TGTGCCAGTAGTATGAGCCCGGGGAGAAATCAGCCCCAGCATTTT.

The rearrangement links TRBV5-1 to TRBJ2-3, with D possibly TRBD2 on 6 matching bases. Germline CDR1 reads SGHRS; CDR2 reads YFSETQ. The CDR3 spans 16 residues. V gave up 4 bases and J gave up 0 bases, with 15 bases separating them. CDR3 coding DNA: TGCGCCAGCAGCCCGGGGGTTCCGATTAGCACAGATACGCAGTATTTT. The encoded protein is CASSPGVPISTDTQYF. Filled out from reference TRBV5-1 and TRBJ2-3, the complete variable domain reads KAGVTQTPRYLIKTRGQQVTLSCSPISGHRSVSWYQQTPGQGLQFLFEYFSETQRNKGNFPGRFSGRQFSNSRSEMNVSTLELGDSALYLCASSPGVPISTDTQYFGPGTRLTVL.

The chain has TRBV28 and TRBJ2-1, with 10 bases that match TRBD2. The J segment lost 0 bases and the V segment lost 5 bases, leaving 1 base of the junction unmatched. Germline values: CDR1 MDHEN, CDR2 SYDVKM. The CDR3 extends over 15 amino acids. This chain's CDR3 is CASSRTSGSYNEQFF. For the CDR3, the DNA is TGTGCCAGCAGTAGGACTAGCGGCTCCTACAATGAGCAGTTCTTC. Supplemented by reference TRBV28 and TRBJ2-1, the full variable domain reads DVKVTQSSRYLVKRTGEKVFLECVQDMDHENMFWYRQDPGLGLRLIYFSYDVKMKEKGDIPEGYSVSREKKERFSLILESASTNQTSMYLCASSRTSGSYNEQFFGPGTRLTVL.

The chain uses TRBV2 and TRBJ1-1, with D possibly TRBD1 on 5 matching bases. V was shortened by 6 bases and J by 1 base, with 15 bases between the two germline ends. The CDR3 spans 15 residues. Per germline, CDR1 SNHLY and CDR2 FYNNEI. In DNA, the CDR3 is TGTGCCAGCAGAGCAAACAGGCTGACGAACACTGAAGCTTTCTTT. It codes for CASRANRLTNTEAFF.

The rearrangement links TRBV9 to TRBJ2-2, with 7 bases that match TRBD1. Germline assignment: CDR1 SGDLS and CDR2 YYNGEE. The CDR3 is 16 amino acids. V lost 4 bases, J lost 6 bases, and 12 bases stayed unmatched. In DNA form, the CDR3 reads TGTGCCAGCAGCCTCCCATCGGCTACAGGGGCCGGGGAGCTGTTTTTT. Translation: CASSLPSATGAGELFF.